Listed below are T cell receptor beta chains from one sample, sequenced in a study of blood T cell repertoires in COVID-19. The protocol was immunoSEQ multiplex PCR, while the TCRdb copy is restricted to in-frame clones and leaves out a portion. The sample comprises approximately 220,000 clones, around 81% of which are singletons, and roughly 3% rests with the top ten. Material for sequencing was peripheral blood. All receptors come from a woman in her twenties or thirties who had recovered from COVID-19. CDR3s include the opening cysteine and the closing phenylalanine or tryptophan. The D gene is left open where the match is weak. The size of a clone is reported for some rows only, either as once, few or many, or as a class for expanded clones.

V	size	length	J	D	DNA	CDR3
TRBV29-1	NA	13	TRBJ2-7	NA	TGCAGCGTTCGAGCCGGAGGCCTTTACGAGCAGTACTTC	CSVRAGGLYEQYF
TRBV6-5	NA	15	TRBJ2-4	TRBD2	TGTGCCTCCCACGGGTCTAGCGGGAGTGGAAACATTCAGTACTTC	CASHGSSGSGNIQYF
TRBV27	NA	14	TRBJ2-7	NA	TGTGCCAGCAGTTTTACAGCATCCTCCTACGAGCAGTACTTC	CASSFTASSYEQYF
TRBV10-2	NA	15	TRBJ1-2	NA	TGCGCCAGCAGCCCCGGAGGAGGAGTCGGCTATGGCTACACCTTC	CASSPGGGVGYGYTF
TRBV10-1	NA	12	TRBJ2-7	TRBD1	TGCGCCAGCAGTACAGGGGTCTACGAGCAGTACTTC	CASSTGVYEQYF
TRBV30	few	16	TRBJ2-7	TRBD2	TGTGCCTGGAGTGTCCGAGCGGGAGTCACAAAGTACGAGCAGTACTTC	CAWSVRAGVTKYEQYF
TRBV4-1	NA	17	TRBJ1-5	TRBD1	TGCGCCAGCAGCCAACGCTGGATGCAGGGGGCAGGTCAGCCCCAGCATTTT	CASSQRWMQGAGQPQHF
TRBV28	NA	18	TRBJ1-5	NA	TGTGCCAGCAGTTTAGGGTTCCCGGGGGAAGGTAGCAATCAGCCCCAGCATTTT	CASSLGFPGEGSNQPQHF
TRBV5-4	NA	15	TRBJ2-7	TRBD2	TGTGCCAGCAGCTTGGAGATAGCGGGTCCCTACGAGCAGTACTTC	CASSLEIAGPYEQYF
TRBV29-1	NA	13	TRBJ2-3	NA	TGCAGCGTGTACGAGCCCTACACAGATACGCAGTATTTT	CSVYEPYTDTQYF
TRBV10-2	NA	12	TRBJ1-4	TRBD1	TGCGCCAGCAACAGGGGGGATGAAAAACTGTTTTTT	CASNRGDEKLFF
TRBV30	NA	13	TRBJ1-1	NA	TGTGCCTGGAGTCCCTCTCCGTACACTGAAGCTTTCTTT	CAWSPSPYTEAFF
TRBV5-4	NA	14	TRBJ2-5	TRBD2	TGTGCCAGCAGCTTCAGCGGGACTAGCGTGACCCAGTACTTC	CASSFSGTSVTQYF
TRBV7-3	NA	21	TRBJ2-3	NA	TGTGCCAGCAGCTTATTCACCAGTAAACTGAGGGGGAGAGGAAGCACAGATACGCAGTATTTT	CASSLFTSKLRGRGSTDTQYF
TRBV5-1	once	15	TRBJ2-7	TRBD2	TGCGCCAGCAGTGTTACTGGGGAGGGAGGCGACGAGCAGTACTTC	CASSVTGEGGDEQYF
TRBV5-1	NA	16	TRBJ1-6	NA	TGCGCCAGCACCCAAGGCGACAGAGATTTTGATTCACCCCTCCACTTT	CASTQGDRDFDSPLHF
TRBV5-1	NA	15	TRBJ2-7	TRBD2	TGCGCCAGCAGCCCGAGCGGGGGGAGCTCCTACGAGCAGTACTTC	CASSPSGGSSYEQYF
TRBV19	NA	17	TRBJ1-3	TRBD1	TGTGCCAGTAGTCGTTGGGACAGGGAGGTATCTGGAAACACCATATATTTT	CASSRWDREVSGNTIYF
TRBV30	NA	15	TRBJ2-3	NA	TGTGCCTGGAGTGTGGGGGGGGGCTCCACAGATACGCAGTATTTT	CAWSVGGGSTDTQYF
TRBV28	NA	11	TRBJ2-7	NA	TGTGCCAGCCTCAGGGAAGTGGAGCAGTACTTC	CASLREVEQYF
TRBV5-5	NA	14	TRBJ2-7	NA	TGTGCCAGCAGCTTTCCAACGGGAATCAACGAGCAGTACTTC	CASSFPTGINEQYF
TRBV6-5	NA	13	TRBJ1-4	NA	TGTGCCACCTCAAGGCAGGGAAATGAAAAACTGTTTTTT	CATSRQGNEKLFF
TRBV30	NA	13	TRBJ2-7	TRBD2	TGTGCCTGGACTAGCGGAAGCTCCTACGAGCAGTACTTC	CAWTSGSSYEQYF
TRBV3-1/TRBV3-2	NA	13	TRBJ1-1	NA	TGTGCCAGCAGCTCGACAGGGAACACTGAAGCTTTCTTT	CASSSTGNTEAFF
TRBV28	NA	16	TRBJ1-1	TRBD1	TGTGCCAGCAGTTTCATAGGGGGCGGTGGAGACACTGAAGCTTTCTTT	CASSFIGGGGDTEAFF
TRBV28	NA	18	TRBJ2-1	NA	TGTGCCAGCAGGTCGACCGGACTCGTTTTCTTCTCCTACAATGAGCAGTTCTTC	CASRSTGLVFFSYNEQFF
TRBV5-1	NA	15	TRBJ2-1	TRBD2	TGCGCCAGCAGCGTGACTAGCGCCTTAAACAATGAGCAGTTCTTC	CASSVTSALNNEQFF
TRBV6-5	NA	16	TRBJ1-6	TRBD1	TGTGCCAGCAGTTACTCGACAGGGGGCACACATTCACCCCTCCACTTT	CASSYSTGGTHSPLHF
TRBV4-1	NA	16	TRBJ2-3	TRBD2	TGCGCCAGCAGCCAAGATGGGACTAGCGGCACAGATACGCAGTATTTT	CASSQDGTSGTDTQYF
TRBV27	NA	15	TRBJ2-5	TRBD1	TGTGCCAGCAGTTCCGGACAGGGCTTACAAGAGACCCAGTACTTC	CASSSGQGLQETQYF